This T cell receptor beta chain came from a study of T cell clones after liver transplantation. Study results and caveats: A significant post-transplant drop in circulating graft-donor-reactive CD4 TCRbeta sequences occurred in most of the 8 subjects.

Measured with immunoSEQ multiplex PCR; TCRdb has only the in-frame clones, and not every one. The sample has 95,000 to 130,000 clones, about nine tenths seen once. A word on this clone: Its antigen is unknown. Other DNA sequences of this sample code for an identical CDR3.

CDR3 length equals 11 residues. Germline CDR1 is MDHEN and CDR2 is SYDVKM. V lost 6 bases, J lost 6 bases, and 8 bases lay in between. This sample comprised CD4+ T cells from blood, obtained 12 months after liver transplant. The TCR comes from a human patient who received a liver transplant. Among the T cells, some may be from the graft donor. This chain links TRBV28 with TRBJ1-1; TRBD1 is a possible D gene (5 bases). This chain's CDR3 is CASRGRPEAFF. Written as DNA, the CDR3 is TGTGCCAGCAGGGGACGACCTGAAGCTTTCTTT. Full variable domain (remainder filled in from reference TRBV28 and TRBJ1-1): DVKVTQSSRYLVKRTGEKVFLECVQDMDHENMFWYRQDPGLGLRLIYFSYDVKMKEKGDIPEGYSVSREKKERFSLILESASTNQTSMYLCASRGRPEAFFGQGTRLTVV.